This is a list of T cell receptor beta chains from one sample in a study of tumor-infiltrating lymphocytes in primary liver carcinoma. TCRdb called the multiplex PCR reads again in MiXCR, with one record for every CDR3 protein. The sample carries about 190,000 distinct CDR3 sequences, over 80% recorded once. The sequencing input was tumor tissue from primary liver carcinoma. The origin of the receptors is a man aged 40-50 years with primary liver carcinoma and hepatitis B virus infection. Both conserved end residues are part of each CDR3. Fields, in order: clone size, J gene, D gene, V gene, CDR3 DNA, CDR3 protein. A D gene is named only where the DNA matches it firmly. Expanded clones get a size class; other rows say once, few or many, or leave the size out.

clone_size: NA
j_call: TRBJ2-6
d_call: NA
v_call: TRBV11-2
cdr3_nt: TGTGCCACCCAGCGGCCGCGCTCTGGGATCAAGGTCTTGACTTTC
cdr3_aa: CATQRPRSGIKVLTF

clone_size: NA
j_call: TRBJ2-3
d_call: TRBD2
v_call: TRBV11-3
cdr3_nt: TGTGCCAGCAGCGGCAGCCCGGCGGGAGTGGTGGATACACATTATTTT
cdr3_aa: CASSGSPAGVVDTHYF

clone_size: few
j_call: TRBJ2-5
d_call: NA
v_call: TRBV6-2/TRBV6-3
cdr3_nt: TGTGCCAGCACTCAATCGACGGCAGCGGGCGAAGAGACCCACTACTTC
cdr3_aa: CASTQSTAAGEETHYF

clone_size: NA
j_call: TRBJ1-2
d_call: TRBD1
v_call: TRBV10-3
cdr3_nt: TGTGCCATCAGTGAAGCGACAGGGTATGTCTACGCCTTC
cdr3_aa: CAISEATGYVYAF

clone_size: NA
j_call: TRBJ1-2
d_call: NA
v_call: TRBV11-1
cdr3_nt: TGTGCCAGTAGCTTCAAGGGATTAGGCTATGGCTATACCTTC
cdr3_aa: CASSFKGLGYGYTF

clone_size: NA
j_call: TRBJ2-2
d_call: TRBD1
v_call: TRBV11-2
cdr3_nt: TGTGCCAGCAGCCCGGGAAGCAGGGGGCTGGGGACCGGGGAGGTGTTTTTT
cdr3_aa: CASSPGSRGLGTGEVFF

clone_size: NA
j_call: TRBJ2-5
d_call: NA
v_call: TRBV12-3/TRBV12-4
cdr3_nt: TGTGCCAGCAGTATGTTCGGGGTTAAGACCCAGTACTTC
cdr3_aa: CASSMFGVKTQYF

clone_size: NA
j_call: TRBJ1-5
d_call: NA
v_call: TRBV5-8
cdr3_nt: TGTGCCAGCAGCTTGTTCAGGACGGCCGGCTATTGCAATCAGCCCCAGCATTTT
cdr3_aa: CASSLFRTAGYCNQPQHF

clone_size: NA
j_call: TRBJ1-3
d_call: NA
v_call: TRBV29-1
cdr3_nt: TGCGGCGGGCCCAGGAGCCTCTCTGGAAACATCATATATTTT
cdr3_aa: CGGPRSLSGNIIYF

clone_size: once
j_call: TRBJ2-2
d_call: NA
v_call: TRBV11-2
cdr3_nt: TGTGCCAGCATCATCACCACTACATGGACGGTGTGGACCGGGGAGCTATTTTTT
cdr3_aa: CASIITTTWTVWTGELFF

clone_size: NA
j_call: TRBJ2-4
d_call: NA
v_call: TRBV6-5
cdr3_nt: TGTGCCGGCAGTTACACAGCTAATGCCAAAAACATTCAGTACTTC
cdr3_aa: CAGSYTANAKNIQYF

clone_size: medium-sized
j_call: TRBJ2-2
d_call: NA
v_call: TRBV6-5
cdr3_nt: TGTGCCAGCAGCCCCGGCGGCGGAGGCGGGGAGCTGTTTTTT
cdr3_aa: CASSPGGGGGELFF